This TCR beta chain was recorded in a study of PD-1 blockade in classical Hodgkin lymphoma. Overall study findings and caveats: Relative to healthy donors, newly diagnosed patients reportedly had lower baseline TCR diversity, which was reported as lower still in relapsed/refractory patients. Sources of repertoire differences remain undefined, possibly disease activity or prior therapy.

The assay was immunoSEQ multiplex PCR, and TCRdb's table has in-frame clones only and misses some. Of some 17,000 clones in the sample, 85% were seen once. About this clone itself: Its specificity is not known.

The CDR3 has 14 residues. Each and every patient relapsed after autologous stem cell transplantation, and patients got differing brentuximab vedotin exposure. Purification of CD4+ T cells from thawed PBMCs was performed via magnetic negative selection. This TCR was recovered from a human donor with classical Hodgkin lymphoma. The chain links TRBV21-1 to TRBJ2-5; the table's TRBD1 call for D was not verified on the DNA. TRBV21-1 is designated a pseudogene. The material was CD4+ T cells from blood, obtained at baseline. Written as DNA, the CDR3 is TGTGCCAGCCCCCGGGACAGGGGAGGGGAGACCCAGTACTTC. It is translated as CASPRDRGGETQYF.